A single T cell receptor (beta chain) is shown here with its context. What antigen it recognizes has not been identified. No base quality values were provided; no much bigger clone lies one nucleotide off. This record belongs to a study of CD8+CD57+ T cells in acquired aplastic anemia (dated by TCRdb to about 2018). About the full investigation: On average, sorted CD4+ and CD8+ cells yielded approximately 3 ug of extracted DNA, with a range of about 0.19 to 30 ug. CD8+CD57+ expansion was defined as a frequency above the mean frequency observed in healthy subjects. On the study overall, not on this receptor specifically: Around 31 CD8+ CDR3 sequences were shared between patients and controls but appeared highly expressed in patients and within their immunodominant clones. No significant difference in CD8+ Simpson's diversity was found between patients and healthy controls (P=0.060).

Genomic DNA was used as template for profiling of TCR beta VDJ combinations and CDR3 sequences. An Illumina HiSeq 2000 was used for TCR repertoire sequencing. In the original analysis: TRBV/TRBJ rearrangement plots, CDR3 size and DJ length profiles, and Simpson's diversity index were used to evaluate the repertoires. The most abundant DNA sequence in the deep sequencing data was taken as the immunodominant clone. CDR3 amino acid sequences were screened for sharing across subjects and compared with published repertoires and the VDJdb database. Starting from the raw public reads, TCRdb applied fastp trimming at Q25, assembled clones with MiXCR and retained in-frame beta chains. Here each entry gathers all rows of one CDR3 protein and keeps the most common genes and DNA. TCRdb's processing, not the study's, gives the V and J calls here. This sample lists about 200,000 distinct CDR3 sequences; about half were detected once. Jointly, the top ten make up around 20% of the sample.

Patients chosen for sequencing had shown expansion of CD8+CD57+ cells by flow cytometry. Every patient had severe acquired aplastic anemia, diagnosed using the International Study of Aplastic Anemia and Agranulocytosis and Camitta criteria. Patients had received no therapy at the time of blood sampling. The study deep-sequenced TCR repertoires of sorted CD4+ and CD8+ blood T cells from severe aplastic anemia patients and healthy subjects. Patients were enrolled under clinicaltrials.gov protocols 00001620, 01623167, 00001397, 00071045, 00081523 and 00961064 in the USA. Ficoll-Paque density gradient centrifugation was used to isolate peripheral blood mononuclear cells. Before DNA was extracted, CD4+ and CD8+ T cells were sorted using either FACS or magnetic beads. Sequenced material: sorted CD4+, CD8+, or CD8+CD57+ T cells (not recorded which) from PBMCs. The receptor was isolated from a human donor with aplastic anemia.

This receptor has the CDR3 CASSQDRVNQPQHF. The nucleotide sequence is TGTGCCAGCAGCCAGGACAGAGTCAATCAGCCCCAGCATTTT. This chain joins TRBV7-2 to TRBJ1-5; TRBD1 is possibly the D segment (6 matching bases). The CDR3 sequence holds 14 residues, the cysteine and phenylalanine included. The kept DNA is CDR3 alone, 42 bases in frame from the first base. Trimming costs V 5 bases and J 3 bases, and their ends lie 11 bases apart. Taken from the germline V gene, the CDR1 and CDR2 loops are SGHTA and FQGNSA.